Each of the 18 T cell receptor beta chains below was sequenced from the same sample in a study of metastatic and nonmetastatic thyroid tumors. None of the patients had undergone any treatment ahead of thyroid surgery. TCRdb re-called the PCR reads via MiXCR. The table lists roughly 22,000 clones, 36% of them singletons. The sample consisted of blood. The receptors stem from a male donor with papillary thyroid cancer or a benign thyroid nodule (not recorded which). Some clones in this sample may be carry-over from other donors' samples.

The chain recombines TRBV7-2 with TRBJ2-7; no clear D gene. The CDR3 sequence is 13 residues long. Germline V gives CDR1 SGHTA, CDR2 FQGNSA. Trimming pared 2 bases from V and 2 bases from J, leaving 7 bases between. Here the CDR3 DNA reads TGTGCCAGCAGCTTACTCAGAACCTACGAGCAGTACTTC. Residues: CASSLLRTYEQYF. The variable domain in full, completed from reference TRBV7-2 and TRBJ2-7, reads GAGVSQSPSNKVTEKGKDVELRCDPISGHTALYWYRQSLGQGLEFLIYFQGNSAPDKSGLPSDRFSAERTGGSVSTLTIQRTQQEDSAVYLCASSLLRTYEQYFGPGTRLTVT.

The chain joins TRBV14 to TRBJ2-3; 9 bases map to TRBD2. The V gene's germline CDR1 is SGHDN and CDR2 FVKESK. The CDR3 covers 16 residues. The trim removed 4 bases at V and 4 bases at J, leaving 9 bases unmatched. CDR3: CASSRLSGSAADTQYF. For the CDR3, the DNA is TGTGCCAGCAGCCGCCTTAGCGGGAGTGCGGCAGATACGCAGTATTTT.

The V gene is TRBV20-1, the J gene TRBJ2-5; D possibly corresponds to TRBD1 (6 bases). Trimming removed 3 bases at V and 0 bases at J, with 11 bases between. The CDR3 is 14 residues long. The germline V gene has CDR1 DFQATT and CDR2 SNEGSKA (reference sequence). The DNA of the CDR3 is TGCAGTGCTAGGGGACATTCACACCAAGAGACCCAGTACTTC. It specifies CSARGHSHQETQYF.

This clone was picked up a small number of times. The chain employs TRBV10-3 and TRBJ1-1, with 7 bases that match TRBD1. Germline-derived CDR1 and CDR2 are ENHRY and SYGVKD. The CDR3 is made up of 14 amino acids. V lost 6 bases, J lost 1 base, and 5 bases stayed unmatched. The CDR3 DNA sequence: TGTGCCATCAGCGACAGGGCCCCGAACACTGAAGCTTTCTTT. It specifies CAISDRAPNTEAFF.

This clone appeared many times. The chain is built from TRBV19 and TRBJ1-5; 8 positions match TRBD1. The ends lost 6 bases at V and 5 bases at J; junction bases unmatched: 9. Germline V gene lookup returns CDR1 LNHDA and CDR2 SQIVND (reference sequence). The CDR3 is 15 residues long. CDR3 DNA sequence: TGTGCCAGTAGAGATGACAGGGGCTACGATCAGCCCCAGCATTTT. As protein: CASRDDRGYDQPQHF. The whole variable domain, remainder taken from reference TRBV19 and TRBJ1-5, is DGGITQSPKYLFRKEGQNVTLSCEQNLNHDAMYWYRQDPGQGLRLIYYSQIVNDFQKGDIAEGYSVSREKKESFPLTVTSAQKNPTAFYLCASRDDRGYDQPQHFGDGTRLSIL.

This clone appeared many times. Other DNA sequences of this sample code for an identical CDR3. The rearrangement links TRBV7-9 to TRBJ1-1; D remains unclear. This CDR3 region has 13 residues. Germline lookup yields CDR1 SEHNR and CDR2 FQNEAQ (reference sequence). V lost 2 bases to trimming and J lost 4 bases, with 8 bases between them. The CDR3 region is CASSLPGGTEAFF. CDR3 DNA: TGTGCCAGCAGCTTACCAGGTGGCACTGAAGCTTTCTTT.

This clone has at least ten counts. This may arise from a read error, as a much more abundant clone is one base away. Other DNA sequences in the same sample also yield this CDR3. This chain uses TRBV30 with TRBJ1-2; no clear D. Germline CDR1 GTSNPN, CDR2 SVGIG (reference sequence). CDR3 length equals 11 residues. The CDR3 spells CAWTHSYGYTF. DNA for the CDR3: TGTGCATGGACTCACAGTTATGGCTACACCTTC.

This clone was picked up many times. This chain links TRBV27 with TRBJ1-4, with 9 bases lining up with TRBD1. The V gene's germline CDR1 is MNHEY and CDR2 SMNVEV (reference sequence). The CDR3 is 15 residues long. V trimming: 6 bases; J trimming: 3 bases; junction bases outside the gene matches: 5. The DNA for the CDR3 is TGTGCCAGCAGAGAACAGGGGGCAGCTAATGAAAAACTGTTTTTT. It translates to CASREQGAANEKLFF.

This sequence joins TRBV7-9 and TRBJ1-5; D is undetermined. CDR3 length equals 13 residues. Germline values: CDR1 SEHNR, CDR2 FQNEAQ (reference sequence). Trimming stripped 2 bases from V and 6 bases from J, with 8 bases between. CDR3: CASSLMGGQPQHF. The CDR3 coding sequence is TGTGCCAGCAGCTTAATGGGCGGTCAGCCCCAGCATTTT.

The rearrangement joins TRBV4-1 to TRBJ2-2, with 8 nucleotides matching TRBD2. CDR3 length equals 15 residues. V shed 5 bases and J 5 bases; nucleotides not matched to a gene: 7. Per germline, CDR1 MGHRA and CDR2 YSYEKL. CDR3 coding DNA: TGCGCCAGCAGCTTCCCGGGAGGGCGGACCGGGGAGCTGTTTTTT. Its translation: CASSFPGGRTGELFF.

The chain has TRBV3-1 and TRBJ2-7; D gene uncertain. The CDR3 has 13 residues. Trimming shortened V by 3 bases and J by 0 bases, and 6 bases separated the two germline ends. From germline, CDR1 is LGHDT and CDR2 YNNKEL (reference sequence). In DNA form, the CDR3 reads TGTGCCAGCAGCCATAGAGTCTCCTACGAGCAGTACTTC. Translating gives CASSHRVSYEQYF.

The J gene is TRBJ2-2, the V gene TRBV4-1; no definite D call. CDR1 is MGHRA, CDR2 YSYEKL, per germline. V was clipped by 2 bases and J by 4 bases, with 8 bases between them. The CDR3 has 14 amino acids. Here the CDR3 DNA reads TGCGCCAGCAGCCAACCTCTTTCCACCGGGGAGCTGTTTTTT. This gives the protein CASSQPLSTGELFF.

In its sample, this clone was seen a few times. The rearrangement links TRBV4-3 to TRBJ2-7, with D perhaps TRBD2 (5 bases). The CDR3 loop spans 14 amino acids. V lost 3 bases and J 0 bases, leaving 9 bases between the germline ends. Germline V gene lookup returns CDR1 LGHNA and CDR2 YSLEER. DNA of the CDR3: TGCGCCAGCAGCCAGTGGGAGAGCTCCTACGAGCAGTACTTC. Protein: CASSQWESSYEQYF.

The V call is TRBV20-1, the J call TRBJ2-1, with D possibly being TRBD2 (5 bases). Trimming pared 0 bases from V and 1 base from J, leaving 13 bases between. Germline V gives CDR1 DFQATT, CDR2 SNEGSKA (reference sequence). The CDR3 has 16 amino acids. CDR3 coding DNA: TGCAGTGCTAGAGATGGGAGCGGTGAGTCCTACAATGAGCAGTTCTTC. Translated: CSARDGSGESYNEQFF.

This clone was recorded at least ten times. The J gene is TRBJ2-1, the V gene TRBV19; D is possibly TRBD2 (6 bases). This CDR3 has 16 amino acids. Germline values: CDR1 LNHDA, CDR2 SQIVND (reference sequence). V was trimmed by 6 bases and J by 4 bases, leaving 19 bases between them. The CDR3 nucleotides are TGTGCCAGTAGCAATAGGCGGGCGGGAAAATACAATGAGCAGTTCTTC. Translation: CASSNRRAGKYNEQFF.

This clone was seen only a few times. This sequence joins TRBV2 and TRBJ1-5; 7 nucleotides line up with TRBD1. The germline CDR1 and CDR2 sequences are SNHLY and FYNNEI. Germline trimming cut 2 bases from V and 6 bases from J; bases unmatched to any gene: 7. The CDR3 consists of 15 residues. CDR3 coding DNA: TGTGCCAGCAGTGAACGGGGACAGAGGGGTCAGCCCCAGCATTTT. Residues: CASSERGQRGQPQHF.

Only a few counts were recorded for this clone. The rearrangement links TRBV6-4 to TRBJ2-1; possibly TRBD2 for D (5 bases). V was pared by 3 bases and J by 9 bases, with 12 bases between. CDR3 length: 13 residues. Germline V gene data show CDR1 as MRHNA and CDR2 as SNTAGT. The CDR3 nucleotides read TGTGCCAGCAGTGAATCGGGGTACGGTGAGCAGTTCTTC. Its translation: CASSESGYGEQFF.

This clone came up a few times. The V and J genes are TRBV28 and TRBJ2-3, with D perhaps TRBD1 or TRBD2 (5 bases each). The V gene lost 3 bases and the J gene lost 8 bases, with 15 bases spanning the gap. The CDR3 is 14 residues long. The V gene's germline CDR1 is MDHEN and CDR2 SYDVKM. The CDR3 spells CASSFSGAQGTQYF. DNA for the CDR3: TGTGCCAGCAGTTTTTCCGGGGCCCAGGGTACGCAGTATTTT.